The rows below give T cell receptor beta chains drawn from one sample of a study of blood T cell repertoires in COVID-19. The table came from immunoSEQ multiplex PCR; TCRdb's copy has only in-frame clones and leaves some out. The repertoire holds 75,000 to 95,000 clones, with 85% to 90% as singletons. The sequencing sample was made of peripheral blood. The receptor source for this set is a human donor in a cohort sampled during active COVID-19. The conserved cysteine and the conserved F or W are not part of the CDR3 here. The D gene is left open where the match is weak. Where a row states a size, it is once, few, many or the class of an expanded clone; other rows omit it.

d_call,j_call,clone_size,v_call,cdr3_aa
TRBD2,TRBJ2-1,-,TRBV27,ASSLGLAGGDEQF
TRBD2,TRBJ2-5,-,TRBV7-2,ASSSSSGGLRETQY
TRBD2,TRBJ2-2,-,TRBV18,ASSSGRSGELF
-,TRBJ2-7,-,TRBV18,ASSPGERDEY
TRBD1,TRBJ2-7,-,TRBV2,ASSDRQGVYEQY
TRBD2,TRBJ2-2,-,TRBV7-6,ASSLGGAGGPAGELF
-,TRBJ2-3,-,TRBV2,ASRAPTDTQY
TRBD1,TRBJ2-1,-,TRBV20-1,SASGGDRATEQF
TRBD1,TRBJ1-5,few,TRBV12-5,ASGFLGQGQPQH
-,TRBJ1-2,-,TRBV24-1,ATSDFGGGYT
-,TRBJ1-5,-,TRBV28,ASSPQGSRQPQH
-,TRBJ1-6,-,TRBV7-2,ASSLRTEYYNLDNSPLH
-,TRBJ1-5,-,TRBV27,ASSPQGRISNQPQH
-,TRBJ2-7,-,TRBV27,ASSSPGGYEQY
TRBD1,TRBJ1-2,-,TRBV23-1,ASSQIAPGRRDSGYT
-,TRBJ1-2,-,TRBV6-5,ASSYQTGNGYT
-,TRBJ1-5,-,TRBV6-5,ASRVGQFNQPQH
TRBD1,TRBJ2-2,-,TRBV5-1,ASSLGAGGPGELF
TRBD1,TRBJ2-3,-,TRBV3-1/TRBV3-2,ASSYRDRDTQY
-,TRBJ2-1,-,TRBV28,ASSLGGLTYNEQF
-,TRBJ2-7,-,TRBV6-1,ASSERGWKAEQY
-,TRBJ1-5,-,TRBV6-2/TRBV6-3,ASGRRASNQPQH
-,TRBJ2-1,-,TRBV19,ASSTLAPYNEQF
TRBD1,TRBJ1-5,-,TRBV7-9,ASSLAGQGTQPQH
-,TRBJ2-1,-,TRBV5-1,ASSSPPRNEQF
-,TRBJ2-5,-,TRBV7-9,ASSLAISRYQETQY
-,TRBJ2-3,-,TRBV7-9,AAKRTSSTDTQY
TRBD1,TRBJ2-2,-,TRBV19,ATLGQGASGELF
-,TRBJ1-2,medium-sized,TRBV3-1/TRBV3-2,ASSQSTTRVNYGYT